This T cell receptor (beta chain) comes out of a study of T cell responses to AZD1222 COVID-19 vaccine. Study results and caveats: Nearly half of unique spike-specific TCRs reportedly avoided B.1.351 and B.1.1.7 mutated regions. Donors were chiefly white British, with a greater number of females, and clonal diversity was perhaps underestimated.

The V and J ends lost 6 bases and 4 bases, in that order; junction bases with no gene match: 14. The CDR3 spans 16 residues. CDR1 and CDR2 (germline): SNHLY, FYNNEI. In regard to this clone: Its specificity is not known.

Repertoires were generated with immunoSEQ multiplex PCR, while TCRdb's copy carries only in-frame clones and drops some. The sample lists 150,000 to 200,000 clones, roughly nine tenths occurring once. The TCR was taken from an adult in good health. The chain joins TRBV2 to TRBJ1-2; the match to TRBD1 covers 7 bases. The input for sequencing was peripheral blood, taken on day 0 of AZD1222 vaccination. Written as DNA, the CDR3 is TGTGCCAGCAGCGAGGGGGACAGAGGGGGGTTCTATGGCTACACCTTC. It translates to CASSEGDRGGFYGYTF.